Shown below are 9 T cell receptor beta chains from a single sample sequenced in a study of blood T cells in healthy people across ages. It was with a sample-barcoded 5' primer and a J-beta primer mix that a second PCR of roughly 7 to 12 cycles was run. One entry per CDR3 protein, called by TCRdb with MiXCR from the 5' RACE reads. The sample shows over 600,000 distinct CDR3 sequences, roughly 41% of them seen only once. The sample consisted of blood. The receptors were sampled from a man aged 80 or over in good health.

Of note for this clonotype: Sequence at one end of the junction differs from germline and may be a read error. The V call is TRBV6-1, the J call TRBJ2-2; 7 bases align to TRBD1. Germline V gene sequence: CDR1 MNHNS, CDR2 SASEGT. The CDR3 covers 15 residues. The CDR3 DNA is TGTGCCTGCAGTGCACAGGGGCTGAACACCGGGGAGCTGTTTTTT. Protein: CACSAQGLNTGELFF.

This clonotype was counted between two and nine times. The chain has TRBV11-2 and TRBJ2-1; 8 bases align to TRBD2. With V trimmed by 5 bases and J by 6 bases, 9 bases remained unmatched. The length of the CDR3 is 15 residues. The V gene's germline CDR1 is SGHAT and CDR2 FQNNGV. DNA of the CDR3: TGTGCCAGCAGCCGGGGAATTAGCGGGATCAATGAGCAGTTCTTC. It translates to CASSRGISGINEQFF.

The chain joins TRBV20-1 to TRBJ2-7, with 12 bases lining up with TRBD2. CDR1 is DFQATT, CDR2 SNEGSKA, per germline (reference sequence). After removal of 1 base from V and 2 bases from J, the junction contained 3 bases not matched to a gene. The CDR3 covers 15 residues. The CDR3 coding sequence is TGCAGTGCTAGAGGACTAGCGGGGGAGCCCTACGAGCAGTACTTC. It specifies CSARGLAGEPYEQYF.

A word on this clonotype: The junction and the germline gene differ at one end; a read error may be behind it. The rearrangement uses TRBV28 and TRBJ2-1, with TRBD1 identical over 7 bases. The CDR3 has 16 residues. In germline, CDR1 is MDHEN, CDR2 SYDVKM. The DNA for the CDR3 is TGTGCCAGCAGCTCCAGGGACAGCCGCTCCTACAATGAGCAGTTCTTT. It is translated as CASSSRDSRSYNEQFF.

The chain recombines TRBV20-1 with TRBJ2-5; 8 nucleotides align to TRBD2. The germline V gene has CDR1 DFQATT and CDR2 SNEGSKA (reference sequence). V lost 0 bases, J lost 5 bases, and 11 bases stayed unmatched. The CDR3 length is 16 residues. The CDR3 reads CSARDQASGQSETQYF. DNA for the CDR3: TGCAGTGCTAGAGATCAGGCTAGCGGGCAATCGGAGACCCAGTACTTC.

This clonotype was found a few times. The genes are TRBV9 and TRBJ2-5, with 9 bases aligning to TRBD2. The CDR3 extends over 16 amino acids. From germline, CDR1 is SGDLS and CDR2 YYNGEE. V gave up 4 bases and J gave up 1 base; unmatched junction bases: 8. As DNA, the CDR3 is TGTGCCAGCAGCCCTAGGGGGACTAGCAGCCAAGAGACCCAGTACTTC. Amino acids: CASSPRGTSSQETQYF.

In its sample, this clonotype was seen a few times. The chain combines TRBV14 with TRBJ1-6; possibly TRBD1 for D (6 bases). The germline CDR1 and CDR2 sequences are SGHDN and FVKESK. V was cut by 3 bases and J by 6 bases, with 12 bases left in between. The CDR3 is made up of 15 amino acids. The CDR3 region has the DNA TGTGCCAGCAGCCACCGACAGGACTTTAATTCACCCCTCCACTTT. Amino acids: CASSHRQDFNSPLHF.

The chain employs TRBV5-1 and TRBJ2-1; TRBD2 matches 11 bases. Unmatched junction bases numbered 5, after V lost 0 bases and J lost 3 bases. This CDR3 has 17 residues. The germline gives CDR1 SGHRS, CDR2 YFSETQ. CDR3 bases: TGCGCCAGCAGCTTGGGGAATAGCGGGGGGGTCTACAATGAGCAGTTCTTC. Translation gives CASSLGNSGGVYNEQFF.

The chain uses TRBV6-2 or TRBV6-3 and TRBJ2-6; possibly TRBD1 for D (8 bases). The CDR3 consists of 18 residues. Between the trimmed V and J ends, which lost 1 base and 0 bases, there was a span of 13 bases. Germline assignment: CDR1 MNHEY and CDR2 SVGEGT. The CDR3 DNA is TGTGCCAGCAGTTACTTGACAGGGGAGGGCTCTGGGGCCAACGTCCTGACTTTC. It is translated as CASSYLTGEGSGANVLTF.